This is a list of T cell receptor beta chains from one sample in a study of T cells in Graves' hyperthyroidism and ophthalmopathy. TCRdb reprocessed the multiplex PCR reads with MiXCR, giving one entry per CDR3 protein. The table includes about 560,000 distinct CDR3 sequences, about 43% detected once. Sequencing was done on a sample of peripheral blood or thyroid tissue (not recorded which). These receptor sequences come from a woman aged 18-30 years with Graves' hyperthyroidism. The conserved cysteine and the conserved F or W are not part of the CDR3 here.

j_call: TRBJ1-2; v_call: TRBV7-2; cdr3_aa: ASSQVRGRGYGYT
j_call: TRBJ2-2; v_call: TRBV2; cdr3_aa: ASREGLAGGPFKNTGELF
j_call: TRBJ1-2; v_call: TRBV20-1; cdr3_aa: SASSYNSYGYT
j_call: TRBJ1-2; v_call: TRBV2; cdr3_aa: ASSEALRDGYT
j_call: TRBJ1-1; v_call: TRBV12-3/TRBV12-4; cdr3_aa: ASSHPPGVEAF
j_call: TRBJ1-6; v_call: TRBV2; cdr3_aa: ASQLTDNSPLH
j_call: TRBJ2-5; v_call: TRBV5-4; cdr3_aa: ASSEPGQGRETQY
j_call: TRBJ1-5; v_call: TRBV7-3; cdr3_aa: ASSPFEFQPQH
j_call: TRBJ2-7; v_call: TRBV12-3/TRBV12-4; cdr3_aa: ASSLQGTSIEQY
j_call: TRBJ1-4; v_call: TRBV10-3; cdr3_aa: ASSGDRGNEKLF
j_call: TRBJ2-7; v_call: TRBV11-2; cdr3_aa: ASASQGLGYEQY
j_call: TRBJ2-7; v_call: TRBV29-1; cdr3_aa: SVEDPDRPYEQY
j_call: TRBJ2-7; v_call: TRBV5-1; cdr3_aa: ASSLDLEESYEQY